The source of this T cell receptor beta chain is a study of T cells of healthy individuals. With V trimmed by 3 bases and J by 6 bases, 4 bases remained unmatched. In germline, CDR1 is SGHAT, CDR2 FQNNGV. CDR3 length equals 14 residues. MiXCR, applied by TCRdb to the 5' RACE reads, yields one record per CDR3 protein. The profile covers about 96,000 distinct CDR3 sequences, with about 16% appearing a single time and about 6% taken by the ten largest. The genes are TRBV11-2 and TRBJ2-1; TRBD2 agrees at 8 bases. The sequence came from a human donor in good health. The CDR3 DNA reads TGTGCCAGCAGCTTTTCCGGGACTAGCAATGAGCAGTTCTTC. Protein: CASSFSGTSNEQFF.